Following are 14 T cell receptor beta chains from one sample sequenced in a study of chemoradiotherapy in HPV16-positive cancers. Data came from immunoSEQ multiplex PCR; TCRdb stores just in-frame clones and leaves some out. Of approximately 50,000 clones listed, around nine tenths are singletons. The specimen comprised blood, sampled from a patient who underwent chemoradiotherapy. These receptors were collected from a human donor with HPV-associated anogenital cancer.

J is TRBJ1-1 and V is TRBV5-5, with D perhaps TRBD1 (6 bases). Germline CDR1 SGHKS, CDR2 YYEKEE (reference sequence). The CDR3 runs to 14 residues. V was shortened by 4 bases and J by 7 bases, with 17 bases between the two germline ends. The CDR3 loop reads CASSLQTGSLEAFF. The CDR3, as DNA: TGTGCCAGCAGCCTCCAAACAGGGTCTCTTGAAGCTTTCTTT. The whole variable domain, remainder taken from reference TRBV5-5 and TRBJ1-1, is DAGVTQSPTHLIKTRGQQVTLRCSPISGHKSVSWYQQVLGQGPQFIFQYYEKEERGRGNFPDRFSARQFPNYSSELNVNALLLGDSALYLCASSLQTGSLEAFFGQGTRLTVV.

The chain employs TRBV5-1 and TRBJ2-7; D may be TRBD2 (6 bases). Trimming shortened V by 2 bases and J by 7 bases, and 13 bases separated the two germline ends. Germline V CDR1 and CDR2: SGHRS, YFSETQ. The CDR3 consists of 13 residues. The CDR3 sequence is CASSFDSAGEQYF. The CDR3 DNA follows: TGCGCCAGCAGCTTTGATAGCGCGGGGGAGCAGTACTTC. Supplemented by reference TRBV5-1 and TRBJ2-7, the full variable domain reads KAGVTQTPRYLIKTRGQQVTLSCSPISGHRSVSWYQQTPGQGLQFLFEYFSETQRNKGNFPGRFSGRQFSNSRSEMNVSTLELGDSALYLCASSFDSAGEQYFGPGTRLTVT.

The chain has TRBV7-9 and TRBJ2-5; tentatively, D is TRBD2 (6 bases). The CDR3 totals 13 residues. Germline V CDR1 and CDR2: SEHNR, FQNEAQ (reference sequence). V was trimmed by 5 bases and J by 7 bases, leaving 14 bases between them. The CDR3 reads CASSAQEGTTQYF. CDR3 nucleotides: TGTGCCAGCAGCGCCCAGGAGGGGACGACCCAGTACTTC.

The chain has TRBV7-3 and TRBJ2-7, with TRBD1 as a possible D gene (9 bases). Germline V lookup: CDR1 SGHTA, CDR2 FQGTGA. The CDR3 consists of 15 residues. V was pared by 2 bases and J by 6 bases, with 17 bases between. Here the CDR3 DNA reads TGTGCCAGCAGCTTATATAGCGGGACAGGGAGCGAGCAGTACTTC. Encoded protein: CASSLYSGTGSEQYF.

The gene calls are TRBV5-1 and TRBJ1-1, with 7 bases lining up with TRBD1. Germline V CDR1 and CDR2: SGHRS, YFSETQ. There are 15 residues in the CDR3. The junction had 9 bases not matched to a gene; V was cut back by 5 bases and J by 2 bases. The CDR3 is CASREQGFTNTEAFF. CDR3 DNA sequence: TGCGCCAGCAGAGAACAGGGGTTTACAAACACTGAAGCTTTCTTT.

This chain links TRBV5-1 with TRBJ1-1; D call uncertain. The V end lost 1 base, the J end lost 1 base, and 8 bases lay between the germline ends. The CDR3 is made up of 14 amino acids. Germline V CDR1 and CDR2: SGHRS, YFSETQ. CDR3 residues: CASSLTGRNTEAFF. Here the CDR3 DNA reads TGCGCCAGCAGCTTGACGGGCAGGAACACTGAAGCTTTCTTT.

V and J are TRBV7-2 and TRBJ2-6, with 7 positions matching TRBD2. Germline trimming cut 5 bases from V and 0 bases from J; bases unmatched to any gene: 10. From germline, CDR1 is SGHTA and CDR2 FQGNSA. The CDR3 extends over 18 amino acids. The CDR3 sequence is CASSLGGTPFSGANVLTF. DNA for the CDR3: TGTGCCAGCAGCCTGGGGGGGACCCCATTCTCTGGGGCCAACGTCCTGACTTTC.

The rearrangement joins TRBV21-1 to TRBJ2-3. TRBV21-1 is recorded as a pseudogene. The CDR3 loop spans 17 amino acids. The CDR3 here is CASSPRNADLTTDTQYF. CDR3 in DNA: TGTGCCAGCAGCCCCCGAAATGCGGACCTTACCACAGATACGCAGTATTTT.

The J gene is TRBJ2-3, the V gene TRBV4-3; TRBD2 matches at 7 bases. There are 16 residues in the CDR3. The ends lost 4 bases at V and 0 bases at J; junction bases unmatched: 7. Germline loops: CDR1 LGHNA, CDR2 YSLEER. The CDR3 is CASSLRLAASTDTQYF. CDR3 coding DNA: TGCGCCAGCAGCCTTCGACTAGCAGCTAGCACAGATACGCAGTATTTT.

The chain's CDR3 is CASRMGGQINSPLHF. The CDR3 bases are TGCGCCAGCAGGATGGGGGGACAGATTAATTCACCCCTCCACTTT. V and J are TRBV5-1 and TRBJ1-6; TRBD1 aligns across 7 bases. J lost 6 bases, V lost 5 bases, and 8 bases had no gene match. CDR3 length: 15 residues. Germline V gene data show CDR1 as SGHRS and CDR2 as YFSETQ.

The chain is built from TRBV6-1 and TRBJ1-6; D is uncertain. Germline CDR1 MNHNS, CDR2 SASEGT. The ends were cut back, 5 bases at V and 13 bases at J, with 15 bases in the middle. The CDR3 covers 13 residues. The DNA for the CDR3 is TGTGCCAGCAGTTATCAAGTTCTGAACCCCCTCCACTTT. Translated: CASSYQVLNPLHF.

V gene TRBV30 combines with J gene TRBJ2-1, with TRBD1 matching over 7 bases. Germline V CDR1 and CDR2: GTSNPN, SVGIG (reference sequence). This CDR3 has 15 amino acids. V lost 2 bases to trimming and J lost 0 bases; unmatched junction nucleotides: 4. CDR3 protein: CAWSPGQSSYNEQFF. In DNA form, the CDR3 reads TGTGCCTGGAGTCCGGGACAGAGCTCCTACAATGAGCAGTTCTTC.

The J gene is TRBJ2-2, the V gene TRBV13; perhaps TRBD1 as D (5 bases). Germline values: CDR1 PRHDT, CDR2 FYEKMQ (reference sequence). The CDR3 totals 14 residues. Trimming left V 4 bases short and J 8 bases short, with 14 bases between. In DNA, the CDR3 is TGTGCCAGCAGCTCGAGACTGAGGACAGGGGAGCTGTTTTTT. Encoded protein: CASSSRLRTGELFF.

The V gene is TRBV9, the J gene TRBJ1-1, with D maybe TRBD1 (5 bases). The CDR3 spans 15 residues. Germline values: CDR1 SGDLS, CDR2 YYNGEE. Trimming removed 0 bases at V and 0 bases at J, with 9 bases between. CDR3 amino acids: CASSVDPGVNTEAFF. The CDR3 DNA sequence: TGTGCCAGCAGCGTAGATCCGGGGGTGAACACTGAAGCTTTCTTT. Full variable domain (rest looked up from reference TRBV9 and TRBJ1-1): DSGVTQTPKHLITATGQRVTLRCSPRSGDLSVYWYQQSLDQGLQFLIQYYNGEERAKGNILERFSAQQFPDLHSELNLSSLELGDSALYFCASSVDPGVNTEAFFGQGTRLTVV.